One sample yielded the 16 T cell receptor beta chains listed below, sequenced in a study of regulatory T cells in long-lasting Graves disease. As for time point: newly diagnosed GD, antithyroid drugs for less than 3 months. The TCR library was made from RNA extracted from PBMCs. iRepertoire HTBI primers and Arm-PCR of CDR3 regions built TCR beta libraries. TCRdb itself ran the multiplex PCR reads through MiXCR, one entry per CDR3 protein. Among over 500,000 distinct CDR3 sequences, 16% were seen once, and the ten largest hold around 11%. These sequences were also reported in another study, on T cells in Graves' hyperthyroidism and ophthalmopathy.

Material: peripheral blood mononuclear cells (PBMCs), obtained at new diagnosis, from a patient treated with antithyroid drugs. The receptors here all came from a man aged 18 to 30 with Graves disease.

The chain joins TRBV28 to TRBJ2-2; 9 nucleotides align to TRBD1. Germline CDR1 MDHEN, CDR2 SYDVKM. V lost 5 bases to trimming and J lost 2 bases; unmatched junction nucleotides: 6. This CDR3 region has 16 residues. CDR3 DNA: TGTGCCAGCAGTGGGAGGACAGGGGATAACACCGGGGAGCTGTTTTTT. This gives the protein CASSGRTGDNTGELFF.

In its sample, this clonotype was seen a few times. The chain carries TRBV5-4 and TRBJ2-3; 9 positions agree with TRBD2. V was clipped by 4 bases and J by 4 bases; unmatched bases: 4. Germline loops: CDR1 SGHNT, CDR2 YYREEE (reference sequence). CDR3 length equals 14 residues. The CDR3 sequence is CASSDSGSSDTQYF. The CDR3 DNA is TGTGCCAGCAGCGATAGCGGGAGTTCAGATACGCAGTATTTT.

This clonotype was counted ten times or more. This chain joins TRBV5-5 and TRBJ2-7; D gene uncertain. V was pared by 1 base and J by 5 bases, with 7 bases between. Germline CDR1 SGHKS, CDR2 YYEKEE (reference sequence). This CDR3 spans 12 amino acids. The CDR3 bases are TGTGCCAGCAGCTTGAATCTCCACGAGCAGTACTTC. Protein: CASSLNLHEQYF.

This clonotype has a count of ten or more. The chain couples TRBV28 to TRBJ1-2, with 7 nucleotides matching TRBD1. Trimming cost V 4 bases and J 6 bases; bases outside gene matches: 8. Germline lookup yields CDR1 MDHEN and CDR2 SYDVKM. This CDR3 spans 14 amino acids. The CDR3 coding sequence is TGTGCCAGCAGTTCAGCAGGGGGGAGGGATGGCTACACCTTC. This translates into CASSSAGGRDGYTF.

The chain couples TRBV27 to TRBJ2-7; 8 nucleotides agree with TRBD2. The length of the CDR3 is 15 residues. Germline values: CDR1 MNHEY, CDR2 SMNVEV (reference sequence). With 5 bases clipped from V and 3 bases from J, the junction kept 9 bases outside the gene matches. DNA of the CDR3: TGTGCCAGCAGTCCCCGGGGGGGGGGGGACTACGAGCAGTACTTC. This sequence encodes CASSPRGGGDYEQYF.

The CDR3, as DNA: TGTGCCAGCAGGAAGGCTAGCGGGAGTCTTGCCGGGGAGCTGTTTTTT. It is translated as CASRKASGSLAGELFF. The rearrangement joins TRBV2 to TRBJ2-2, with 10 bases aligning to TRBD2. Germline assignment: CDR1 SNHLY and CDR2 FYNNEI. The CDR3 extends over 16 amino acids. V dropped 6 bases and J dropped 6; count of bases not matched to a gene: 10.

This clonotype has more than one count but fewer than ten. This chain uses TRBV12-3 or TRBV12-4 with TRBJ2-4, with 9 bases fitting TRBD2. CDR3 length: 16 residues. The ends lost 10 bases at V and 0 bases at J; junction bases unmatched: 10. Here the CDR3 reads CANKLAGPLAKNIQYF. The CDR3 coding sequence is TGTGCCAACAAGCTAGCGGGGCCACTAGCCAAAAACATTCAGTACTTC.

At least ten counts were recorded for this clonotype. The CDR3 here is CASSWTSGTHGTGELFF. The CDR3 DNA follows: TGTGCCAGCAGCTGGACTAGCGGGACCCACGGGACCGGGGAGCTGTTTTTT. V usage is TRBV5-5 and J usage is TRBJ2-2; 12 nucleotides match TRBD2. V lost 3 bases and J lost 5; bases outside the gene matches: 8. The CDR3 runs 17 residues. Germline CDR1 is SGHKS and CDR2 is YYEKEE (reference sequence).

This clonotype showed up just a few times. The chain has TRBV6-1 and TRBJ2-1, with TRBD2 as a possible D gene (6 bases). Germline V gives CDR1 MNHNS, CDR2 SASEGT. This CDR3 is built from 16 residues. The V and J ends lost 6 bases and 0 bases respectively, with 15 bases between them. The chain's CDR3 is CASSQLAGSSYNEQFF. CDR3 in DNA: TGTGCCAGCAGCCAACTAGCCGGGAGCTCCTACAATGAGCAGTTCTTC.

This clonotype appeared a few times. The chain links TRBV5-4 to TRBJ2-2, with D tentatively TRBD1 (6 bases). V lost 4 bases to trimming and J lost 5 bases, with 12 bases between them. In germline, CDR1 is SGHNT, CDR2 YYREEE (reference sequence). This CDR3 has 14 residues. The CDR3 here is CASSDPRGTGELFF. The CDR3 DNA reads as TGTGCCAGCAGCGATCCCAGGGGAACCGGGGAGCTGTTTTTT.

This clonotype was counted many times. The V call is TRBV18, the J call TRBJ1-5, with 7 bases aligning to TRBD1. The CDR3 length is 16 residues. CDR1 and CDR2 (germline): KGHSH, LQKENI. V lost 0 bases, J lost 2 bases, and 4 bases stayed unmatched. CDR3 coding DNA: TGTGCCAGCTCACCACCGAGCGGACAGGGCAATCAGCCCCAGCATTTT. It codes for CASSPPSGQGNQPQHF. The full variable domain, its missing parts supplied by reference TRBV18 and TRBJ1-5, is NAGVMQNPRHLVRRRGQEARLRCSPMKGHSHVYWYRQLPEEGLKFMVYLQKENIIDESGMPKERFSAEFPKEGPSILRIQQVVRGDSAAYFCASSPPSGQGNQPQHFGDGTRLSIL.

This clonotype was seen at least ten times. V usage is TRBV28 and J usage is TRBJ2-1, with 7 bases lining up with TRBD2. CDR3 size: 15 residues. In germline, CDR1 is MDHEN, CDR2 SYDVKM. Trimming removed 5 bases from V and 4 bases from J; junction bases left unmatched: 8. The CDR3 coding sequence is TGTGCCAGCAGTCCCCGACTAGCCTCGTACAATGAGCAGTTCTTC. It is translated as CASSPRLASYNEQFF.

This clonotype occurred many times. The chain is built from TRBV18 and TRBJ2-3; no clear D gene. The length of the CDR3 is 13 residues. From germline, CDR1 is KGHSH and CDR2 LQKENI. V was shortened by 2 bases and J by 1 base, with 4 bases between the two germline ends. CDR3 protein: CASSPVRTDTQYF. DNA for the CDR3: TGTGCCAGCTCACCAGTCCGCACAGATACGCAGTATTTT.

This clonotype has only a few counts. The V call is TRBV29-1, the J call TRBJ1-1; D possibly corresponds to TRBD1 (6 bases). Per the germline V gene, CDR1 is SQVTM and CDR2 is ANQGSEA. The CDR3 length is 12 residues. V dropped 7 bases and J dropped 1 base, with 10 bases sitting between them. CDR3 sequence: CSATGKNTEAFF. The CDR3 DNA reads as TGCAGCGCCACAGGGAAGAACACTGAAGCTTTCTTT.

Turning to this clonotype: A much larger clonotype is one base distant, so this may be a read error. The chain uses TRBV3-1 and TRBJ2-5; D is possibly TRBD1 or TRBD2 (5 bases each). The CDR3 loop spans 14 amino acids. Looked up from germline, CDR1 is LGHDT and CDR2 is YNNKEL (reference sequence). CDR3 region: CASSLHRTQESQYF. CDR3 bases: TGTGCCAGCAGCCTCCACAGGACTCAAGAGTCCCAGTACTTC.

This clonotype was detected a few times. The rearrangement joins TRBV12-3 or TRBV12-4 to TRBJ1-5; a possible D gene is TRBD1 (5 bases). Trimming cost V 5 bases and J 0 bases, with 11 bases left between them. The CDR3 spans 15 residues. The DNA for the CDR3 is TGTGCCAGCAGTCACAGGTCTCGTAGCAATCAGCCCCAGCATTTT. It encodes CASSHRSRSNQPQHF.